This T cell receptor beta chain came from a study of cytomegalovirus exposure and HLA in healthy donors (dated by TCRdb to between 2016 and 2019). For the study in its entirety: According to an earlier analysis of a few hundred of the donors, 200 million or so T cells yielded some 110 million unique TCR beta sequences and around 280 Gb of sequence data. Around 300 gigabases of sequencing data and approximately 85 million unique TCR sequences were included in an early release covering roughly 600 HLA-typed donors. The genetic ancestry cluster associated with self-reported Caucasian donors included about four fifths of the roughly 410 genotyped donors. The aim of the study was to test whether cataloging public T cell receptors could identify signatures of past pathogen exposure. The study used immunosequencing to profile the T cell repertoires of 666 subjects and linked those repertoires to cytomegalovirus serostatus. Besides the first cohort of hundreds of subjects, a separate validation cohort made up of around 120 different subjects was used. The study combined high-throughput TCR immunosequencing, statistical association of individual TCRs with disease status, and machine learning to predict cytomegalovirus infection status. A later analysis re-examined previously published TCR beta repertoires from roughly 650 donors and added high-resolution HLA genotyping to investigate patterns of TCR occurrence. The later analysis used no new phenotypic data to find candidate immune exposures, relying instead on TCR beta sequences and their occurrence across donors. In an earlier analysis of 500 to 650 of the donors, high-throughput TCR beta sequencing was used to judge whether each TCR beta V gene segment behaved as functional or pseudogenic. Donor age, sex, ethnicity and CMV serostatus were compiled alongside the repertoire data. In a later genetic analysis, genome-wide SNP genotypes for about 55% of the roughly 700 donors were used, and that subset was treated as a discovery cohort. Every discovery cohort repertoire had been produced on one sequencing platform. HLA typing included class I and class II loci at four-digit resolution. Typing coverage varied by locus: roughly 629-630 donors for A, B, C, DRB1 and DQB1; roughly 560 for DQA1; around 570 for DPA1; 400 to 480 for DPB1. A handful of DR-DQ haplotypes were handled as single units for association and clustering because linkage in the cohort was strong. Among almost 400 genotyped donors of the cohort, an average of 235,054 unique TCR beta nucleotide sequences were sequenced per donor, 15% to 20% of them non-productive. Points the paper makes about the study in general: A later analysis found that most CMV-associated TCR beta chains appeared HLA-restricted, with HLA associations seemingly driven largely by CMV exposure. Compared with equally common non-associated chains, HLA-associated TCR beta chains in a later analysis were more clonally expanded and had lower generation probabilities. Over 15 rarely observed V segments, including chromosome 9 orphons, were excluded from the earlier analysis of some 590 of the donors because counts were too low. Strong co-occurrence of HLA alleles, especially DR and DQ, made assigning TCR associations to individual alleles difficult. Specific HLA alleles were associated with over 15,000 TCR beta sequences at a false discovery rate of 0.05 in a later analysis. Because the 87-base-pair reads could not distinguish some IMGT-functional V segments, including TRBV6-2 and TRBV6-3, those segments were excluded. In an earlier analysis of about 550 of the donors, most TCR beta V segments were observed in productive rearrangements about 87% or about 30% of the time, broadly matching IMGT annotations. In vitro tests confirmed that a few of the cytomegalovirus-associated TCR beta chains recognize cytomegalovirus antigens. Only TCR beta chains were sequenced in this cohort, and the absence of alpha or paired-chain data limited detectable features. In a later analysis, the rate of TCR association differed among HLA loci, with DRB1 alleles having the most associated TCRs and HLA-C alleles having the fewest. Compared with the approximately 700-donor mean, donors in an Asian-associated ancestry cluster had fewer N-insertions in productive TCRs, according to a later genetic analysis. Because HLA typing was unavailable for some donors at each locus, only the typed subset was used in association tests. V-gene and J-gene trimming of TCR beta chains was associated with a missense DCLRE1C variant in a later genetic analysis, and the association was replicated in an independent cohort. Sequencing depth was assumed to be roughly uniform across donors in the presence/absence analyses, though that assumption may not hold. The study listed 150 to 200 TCR beta chains as associated with cytomegalovirus. A further reported finding was that TCR beta sequences accurately predicted the HLA-A and HLA-B alleles for most subjects in the first cohort. Immune exposure information for the cohort was limited to CMV serostatus. While some public TCRs were present in many individuals, most TCR sequences turned up only very rarely across donors. Several of the top co-occurrence clusters appeared to be linked to parvovirus B19, influenza, CMV and Epstein-Barr virus, according to a later analysis. Correlated functional status among segregating V segments might reflect linkage disequilibrium, but an unknown experimental factor could not be ruled out. Cytomegalovirus status was reported to be diagnosed by the classifier with high specificity and sensitivity in both the original and validation cohorts. It was suggested by the authors that the approach could potentially be generalized to other disease states and immunological phenotypes. The sequencing pipeline was judged likely to have produced a cluster of highly shared sequence variants as a technical artifact.

A word on this clone: The specificity of this receptor is unknown. No much larger clone is present one base from it, and per-base qualities are unavailable.

In total, approximately 610 healthy bone marrow donors made up the cohort. All cohort members were sampled while nominally healthy, although unrecorded immune exposures were likely present. The donor was CMV seronegative and was included in the group of under 450 seronegative cohort members. A peripheral blood sample was collected from each donor, and TCR beta sequencing was performed on peripheral blood mononuclear cells. Genomic DNA extraction from the blood cell samples was performed with the Qiagen DNeasy Blood Extraction Kit. Library generation was performed with the immunoSEQ multiplex PCR assay. The multiplex PCR relied on a mix of 60 forward primers for TCR Vbeta segments and 13 reverse primers for TCR Jbeta segments. A multiplex PCR assay on genomic DNA amplified the CDR3 region of rearranged TCR beta genes. Amplified TCR beta libraries were sequenced as 87-base-pair reads on the Illumina HiSeq System. As for how the authors treated the data: A later analysis counted tens of millions of unique TCR beta chains across the 666 repertoires, and approximately 11 million of these chains were shared by at least two donors. Raw reads were error-corrected and collapsed into unique sequences with a nearest-neighbor algorithm that merged closely related sequences to remove PCR and sequencing errors. CDR3 sequences were aligned to IMGT reference sequences to assign V, D and J gene segments. For a sequence to be retained, a match of at least six nucleotides was required to both a V gene segment and a J gene segment. A rearrangement was called productive if the CDR3 had no stop codons and remained in frame with V and J, and every other rearrangement was called non-productive. CDR3 was defined according to IMGT convention as the region running from the second conserved V-encoded cysteine to the conserved J-encoded phenylalanine. In an earlier analysis of some 550 of the donors, sequences lacking an unambiguous match to a single V gene segment were excluded. In an earlier analysis of 450 to 750 of the donors, a V segment was called functional when productive rearrangements were above 56.7%, and segregating when the standard deviation between donors exceeded 5%. To diagnose cytomegalovirus status from the catalog of TCR beta chain sequences, a statistical classification framework was built. In a later analysis, TCR nucleotide sequences were compared against IMGT/GENE-DB human TR gene sequences so that V and J genes could be assigned. Using the TCRdist pipeline, a later analysis assigned CDR3 sequences along with most-parsimonious VDJ recombination scenarios. A later analysis defined each TCR beta chain by its CDR3 amino acid sequence plus V-gene family, and excluded reads lacking a unique V-gene family. To address suspected cross-contamination and a sequencing artifact, a later analysis removed 450 to 700 highly shared, low-generation-probability nucleotide sequences. In a later analysis, a clonal expansion index for each public chain was calculated from normalized within-repertoire ranks of inferred template counts. In a later analysis, generation probabilities were computed using a VDJ recombination model fitted to out-of-frame rearrangements, and the results were checked against IGoR. In a later analysis, hypergeometric tests were used to score TCR-TCR, TCR-HLA and TCR-CMV co-occurrence, with a repertoire-size bias correction applied to TCR pairs. In a later analysis, false discovery rates were estimated by permuting HLA or CMV assignments 20 times. A later analysis grouped co-occurring TCRs with DBSCAN, adding TCRdist sequence similarity when clustering within HLA-allele-positive subsets. Co-occurrence clustering excluded repertoires with fewer than 30,000 or more than 120,000 public chains, plus five with anomalous nucleotide sharing. TCRdb's version of the immuneACCESS table is confined to in-frame rearrangements and falls short of the full clone set. An unresolved V gene accounts for under half of the shortfall where checked; the remainder is of unknown origin. That table furnishes V, J and clone size, whereas the DNA furnished D and trimming. Counted in this sample were fewer than 200,000 clones; about 83% of them appeared once. The ten biggest clones cover over 0.8% of the sample.

CDR1 and CDR2 (MGHDK, SYGVNS) derive from the germline V gene. Inclusive of the bounding cysteine and phenylalanine, the CDR3 is 18 residues long. Of all the DNA, just the CDR3 is kept, 54 bases in frame from base 1. Cut back by 3 bases and 3 bases, the V and J ends lie 23 bases apart. Sequencing was done on a sample of PBMCs. This TCR was sampled from a woman in her twenties or thirties in good health and CMV-seronegative. The rearrangement combines TRBV25-1 with TRBJ1-2, with the D segment identity uncertain. The encoded CDR3 is CASSEPGLKPGHYYGYTF. The DNA sequence is as follows: TGTGCCAGCAGTGAGCCGGGGTTAAAACCGGGTCACTACTATGGCTACACCTTC.